This T cell receptor beta chain was recorded in a study of shared clonotypes between healthy human individuals (dated by TCRdb to 2018 to 2021). Regarding the research as a whole: Three men and a couple of women, aged 18 to 49 years, made up the cohort. The study deeply sequenced blood TCR repertoires of about 5 healthy adults to estimate repertoire size and the extent of clonotype sharing between individuals. Each donor's leukapheresis produced roughly between roughly 0.94 and 9.5 billion PBMCs. For each donor, three plates each were used for CD4 naive and CD4 memory, two plates were used for CD8 naive, and one plate was used for CD8 memory. Different laboratories and diverse techniques were used to prepare libraries and sequence TCR repertoires, to increase sequencing depth and limit assay-specific biases. Beyond this particular receptor, the publication reports: Estimated clonotype richness was generally larger for naive than for memory subsets. Clonotypes shared by all four sorted-subset donors showed higher generation probabilities than non-shared clonotypes. Pairwise subsampling led to the expectation that sequencing depth would affect the degree of clonotype sharing among donors. Rarefaction of sorted-subset datasets indicated incomplete sequencing despite the large sequencing depth. Because the study included only a small number of donors, the genetic and exposure-history diversity represented was limited. Sharing across several donors was observed for around 5% of naive CD4, over 3% of naive CD8, about 2.3% of memory CD4, and around 0.4% of memory CD8 clonotypes. Sampling was limited to blood, and TCR repertoires in tissue likely differ from TCR repertoires in blood.

A note on this clone: Its antigen remains unidentified. Qualities for individual bases were not recorded, and no much larger clone is one base off.

Healthy HIV-negative adults with no recently reported acute infections or vaccinations were included as donors. All donors were Caucasian adults living in Nashville, Tennessee, USA. CD4+ T cells were enriched by magnetic negative selection, after which naive cells were positively selected on CD45RA and the negative fraction was taken as the memory subset. Blood was obtained by leukapheresis, after which PBMCs were separated by Ficoll-Histopaque density gradient centrifugation and cryopreserved in liquid nitrogen vapor phase. Analytical flow cytometry was used to check the purity and quantity of every magnetically sorted T cell population. Each sorted fraction had its genomic DNA isolated and then quantified by UV absorbance on a Nanodrop 2000c. Using the deep immunoSEQ assay, TCR CDR3 regions were amplified from genomic DNA by multiplex PCR. Genomic DNA extracted from each cell subset was distributed evenly over all wells of several immunoSEQ 96-well plates, and each plate served as one replicate. For sorted subsets, roughly 200 ng of genomic DNA, equivalent to 25,000 to 35,000 T cell genomes, went into each replicate PCR. Purified libraries were quantified with a Qubit 3.0 fluorometer, sized on a Bioanalyzer 2100, and re-quantified with the KAPA Library Quantification kit. A separate single-read 150-cycle Illumina NextSeq 550 flow cell was used to sequence each immunoSEQ 96-well plate. As for the authors' bioinformatics: Because only junctional sequences without quality scores were contained in the immunoSEQ output, filtering matching that applied to full-length reads could not be performed. Sequences were annotated with PyIR, a Python wrapper for IgBLAST v1.9, using IMGT germline references to assign V/J genes and CDR3. Reads were filtered out if the reads had weak V/J assignments (E-value above 1e-6), no CDR3, stop codons, out-of-frame junctions, or ambiguous translated residues. A V3J clonotype was defined by an identical inferred V gene, J gene, and CDR3 amino acid sequence. To compute the percentage overlap between repertoires, the number of shared unique clonotypes was divided by the size of the smaller repertoire. Richness of each repertoire was evaluated using RTK rarefaction, the Chao1 estimator, and Recon v2.1 estimates of unobserved clonotypes. Generation probabilities were computed with OLGA for all TCRbeta clonotypes obtained by the gDNA method from a handful of donors. TCRdb holds this immuneACCESS table with in-frame rearrangements only. Some clones are missing; in checked studies, unresolved V genes explain under half, and the rest has no known cause. That table furnishes V, J and clone size, whereas the DNA furnished D and trimming. The sample table records roughly 2.6 million clones; around nine tenths of these occur just once. The ten largest account for about 0.13% of the sample.

V was cut back by 2 bases and J by 7 bases, leaving a gap of 14 bases between them. As encoded in the germline V gene, CDR1 is SQVTM while CDR2 is ANQGSEA. From the cysteine through the phenylalanine, the CDR3 covers 13 amino acids. Just the 39-base CDR3 DNA is kept, in frame starting at base 1. Sequencing was done on a sample of naive CD4+ T cells sorted from blood. What the cell subset or site label conveys for this sample: CD45RA+ positively selected. This receptor was taken from a man younger than 35 in good health. This sequence uses TRBV29-1 and TRBJ1-2; tentative D gene TRBD1, with 5 bases matching. The CDR3 in this case is CSVEFFIGGGYTF. Read as DNA, the sequence is TGCAGCGTTGAATTTTTCATCGGGGGTGGCTACACCTTC. When the CDR3 is completed using the reference TRBV29-1 and TRBJ1-2 genes on either side, the full variable domain is SAVISQKPSRDICQRGTSLTIQCQVDSQVTMMFWYRQQPGQSLTLIATANQGSEATYESGFVIDKFPISRPNLTFSTLTVSNMSPEDSSIYLCSVEFFIGGGYTFGSGTRLTVV.